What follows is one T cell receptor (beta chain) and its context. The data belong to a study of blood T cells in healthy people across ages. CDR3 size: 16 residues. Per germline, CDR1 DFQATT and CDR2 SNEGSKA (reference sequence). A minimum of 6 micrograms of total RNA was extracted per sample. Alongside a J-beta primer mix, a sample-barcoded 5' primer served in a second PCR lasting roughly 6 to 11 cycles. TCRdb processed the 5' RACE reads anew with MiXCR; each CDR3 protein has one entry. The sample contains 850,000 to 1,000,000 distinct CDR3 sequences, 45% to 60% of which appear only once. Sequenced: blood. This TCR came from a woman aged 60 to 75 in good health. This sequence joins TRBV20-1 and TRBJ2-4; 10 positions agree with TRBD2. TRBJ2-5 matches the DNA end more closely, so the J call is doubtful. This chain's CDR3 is CSAGEAGTSEDETQYF. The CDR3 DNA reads TGCAGTGCTGGGGAAGCCGGGACTAGCGAGGACGAGACCCAGTACTTC.